The source of this T cell receptor beta chain is a study of T-cell reconstitution after alpha-beta-depleted transplantation in children. General study findings and limits: Several hundred expanded graft clones reportedly supplied alpha-beta T cells about two months after transplant. One year after transplant, T-cell counts and diversity came mostly from newly produced T cells.

Preparing the TCRbeta library involved the use of unique molecular identifiers. TCRdb called the PCR reads again in MiXCR, with one record for every CDR3 protein. The sample includes over 200,000 distinct CDR3 sequences, about a tenth of them seen just once. The CDR3 spans 14 residues. The germline gives CDR1 MNHEY, CDR2 SMNVEV (reference sequence). Trimming removed 5 bases from V and 0 bases from J, with 11 bases in between. This clonotype was counted at least ten times. Its cognate antigen is unknown. Source: PBMCs, taken before TCRalphabeta/CD19-depleted stem cell transplant. This chain connects TRBV27 to TRBJ2-7; the D is unclear. This receptor was identified in a child less than two years old with acute myeloid leukemia, due to receive a stem cell transplant. The CDR3 loop reads CASSRDLSSYEQYF. The DNA for the CDR3 is TGTGCCAGCAGTCGCGATTTGAGCTCCTACGAGCAGTACTTC.